Below, 30 T cell receptor beta chains from the same sample are listed, as sequenced in a study of T-cell reconstitution after alpha-beta-depleted transplantation in children. Preparation of the TCRbeta library involved a method that used unique molecular identifiers. TCRdb redid the calling of the PCR reads with MiXCR, one entry per CDR3 protein. The table includes approximately 650,000 distinct CDR3 sequences, less than 15% detected once. The sample here was PBMCs, taken before TCRalphabeta/CD19-depleted stem cell transplant. The receptor set was obtained from a girl aged 2-9 years with congenital amegakaryocytic thrombocytopenia, due to receive a stem cell transplant.

In its sample, this clonotype was seen many times. The rearrangement links TRBV29-1 to TRBJ2-1; D not resolved. The ends were cut back, 7 bases at V and 4 bases at J, with 14 bases in the middle. Germline V gene sequence: CDR1 SQVTM, CDR2 ANQGSEA. This CDR3 has 13 residues. The CDR3 nucleotides read TGCAGCGCGAGACGAATTGATTACAATGAGCAGTTCTTC. Its translation is CSARRIDYNEQFF.

Ten or more counts support this clonotype. This chain links TRBV29-1 with TRBJ1-2; D ambiguous. CDR1 is SQVTM and CDR2 is ANQGSEA in the germline V gene. The CDR3 contains 13 residues. Between the trimmed V and J ends, which lost 3 bases and 8 bases, there was a span of 16 bases. DNA of the CDR3: TGCAGCGTTGATGGGGAACGGATATCGGGCTACACCTTC. Its protein product is CSVDGERISGYTF.

J is TRBJ2-3 and V is TRBV28; possibly TRBD2 for D (7 bases). This CDR3 contains 14 residues. Per germline, CDR1 MDHEN and CDR2 SYDVKM. V lost 8 bases and J 2 bases, leaving 14 bases between the germline ends. The CDR3 here is CASALGGLTDTQYF. DNA of the CDR3: TGTGCCAGCGCCCTGGGGGGGCTCACAGATACGCAGTATTTT.

The chain uses TRBV20-1 and TRBJ2-7; 7 bases align to TRBD1. Trimming removed 3 bases from V and 1 base from J; junction bases left unmatched: 12. The CDR3 is 16 residues long. Germline-derived CDR1 and CDR2 are DFQATT and SNEGSKA (reference sequence). In DNA, the CDR3 is TGCAGTGCTAGTAGAACGCCAAGGACAGGATCCTACGAGCAGTACTTC. Amino acid sequence: CSASRTPRTGSYEQYF.

This clonotype appeared many times. The rearrangement joins TRBV3-1 to TRBJ1-2; D uncertain. CDR3 length: 14 residues. Trimming took off 0 bases at V and 5 bases at J, with 10 bases between the two ends. The V gene's germline CDR1 is LGHDT and CDR2 YNNKEL (reference sequence). The CDR3 region has the DNA TGTGCCAGCAGCCAAGAGCCGGGAAGTTATGGCTACACCTTC. This translates into CASSQEPGSYGYTF. Supplemented by reference TRBV3-1 and TRBJ1-2, the full variable domain reads DTAVSQTPKYLVTQMGNDKSIKCEQNLGHDTMYWYKQDSKKFLKIMFSYNNKELIINETVPNRFSPKSPDKAHLNLHINSLELGDSAVYFCASSQEPGSYGYTFGSGTRLTVV.

The table lists this clonotype with a few counts. The V and J genes are TRBV9 and TRBJ1-1; no firm D call. This CDR3 has 14 amino acids. Trimming left V 0 bases short and J 0 bases short, with 6 bases between. Germline CDR1 and CDR2: SGDLS and YYNGEE. CDR3 sequence reads: CASSVDLVNTEAFF. The CDR3 bases are TGTGCCAGCAGCGTAGACTTGGTGAACACTGAAGCTTTCTTT.

CDR3 sequence: CASSRGVRSSYNEQFF. The DNA for the CDR3 is TGTGCCAGCAGCCGCGGGGTCCGAAGCTCCTACAATGAGCAGTTCTTC. The genes are TRBV4-2 and TRBJ2-1, with TRBD2 as a possible D gene (6 bases). Germline CDR1 and CDR2: LGHNA and YNFKEQ. Trimming removed 4 bases at V and 0 bases at J, with 13 bases between. This CDR3 region has 16 residues.

This clonotype was seen many times. The chain joins TRBV5-1 to TRBJ2-1; 8 bases are a match to TRBD1. This CDR3 region has 16 residues. V lost 0 bases and J lost 7; bases outside the gene matches: 9. Germline-derived CDR1 and CDR2 are SGHRS and YFSETQ. The CDR3 DNA reads TGCGCCAGCAGCTTGGTTTTACCAGGGGGCTCGAATGAGCAGTTCTTC. Translation gives CASSLVLPGGSNEQFF.

This clonotype has more than one count but fewer than ten. The chain recombines TRBV12-3 or TRBV12-4 with TRBJ1-5; 8 bases map to TRBD1. J lost 6 bases, V lost 3 bases, and 7 bases had no gene match. The CDR3 totals 15 residues. The CDR3, as DNA: TGTGCCAGCAGTTTTGACAGGGGAGGGACTCAGCCCCAGCATTTT. Protein sequence: CASSFDRGGTQPQHF.

This clonotype was detected many times. The rearrangement uses TRBV29-1 and TRBJ2-7; 9 bases line up with TRBD2. CDR1 is SQVTM, CDR2 ANQGSEA, per germline. This CDR3 is built from 14 residues. V gave up 5 bases and J gave up 4 bases; unmatched junction bases: 9. Here the CDR3 DNA reads TGCAGCGTTCAGCCGGGACTAGCTCAATACGAGCAGTACTTC. It codes for CSVQPGLAQYEQYF.

This clonotype was picked up one time. It may be a read error: a sequence one base away is much more abundant. The V and J genes are TRBV20-1 and TRBJ2-7; 8 nucleotides line up with TRBD2. The end of the DNA fits TRBJ2-1 better, so the J call may be wrong. The CDR3 runs 13 residues. The V gene's germline CDR1 is DFQATT and CDR2 SNEGSKA (reference sequence). The CDR3 region is CSAVGTRRYEQFF. CDR3 DNA sequence: TGCAGTGCTGTCGGGACTAGGCGCTACGAGCAGTTCTTC.

There are many counts of this clonotype. The chain employs TRBV20-1 and TRBJ2-1; TRBD2 matches 8 bases. Germline assignment: CDR1 DFQATT and CDR2 SNEGSKA (reference sequence). The ends lost 6 bases at V and 7 bases at J; junction bases unmatched: 8. The CDR3 runs to 13 residues. The CDR3 bases are TGCAGTGCCTCTAGCGGGCAGGGAAATGAGCAGTTCTTC. Translating it yields CSASSGQGNEQFF.

This sequence joins TRBV7-6 and TRBJ1-1; 7 bases match TRBD1. Germline values: CDR1 SGHVS, CDR2 FNYEAQ. The V gene end was trimmed by 4 bases and the J gene end by 6 bases; junction bases not matched to a gene: 8. The CDR3 contains 14 residues. Written as DNA, the CDR3 is TGTGCCAGCAGCTCGACAGGGATGGGGGCTGAAGCTTTCTTT. As protein: CASSSTGMGAEAFF.

This clonotype was recorded a few times. The CDR3 region has the DNA TGCGCCAGCAGGAGCCTAGCGGGAGGGGACAATGAGCAGTTCTTC. Translating it yields CASRSLAGGDNEQFF. The chain links TRBV10-2 to TRBJ2-1, with 12 bases lining up with TRBD2. Germline loops: CDR1 WSHSY, CDR2 SAAADI. V shed 6 bases and J 5 bases; nucleotides not matched to a gene: 5. The CDR3 sequence is 15 residues long.

Ten or more counts support this clonotype. The chain couples TRBV20-1 to TRBJ2-5; TRBD1 agrees at 7 bases. The CDR3 has 15 residues. Germline lookup yields CDR1 DFQATT and CDR2 SNEGSKA (reference sequence). The J segment lost 5 bases and the V segment lost 6 bases, leaving 15 bases of the junction unmatched. CDR3 in amino acids: CSATVPTGARETQYF. CDR3 DNA sequence: TGCAGTGCCACCGTCCCTACAGGGGCCCGGGAGACCCAGTACTTC.

This clonotype was recorded many times. V is TRBV12-3 or TRBV12-4 and J is TRBJ2-3; TRBD2 matches 7 bases. The CDR3 extends over 15 amino acids. Trimming removed 3 bases from V and 5 bases from J; junction bases left unmatched: 8. CDR3 DNA sequence: TGTGCCAGCAGTTTGGAGGGAGGGCCTTTAGATACGCAGTATTTT. Amino acids: CASSLEGGPLDTQYF.

This clonotype has just a few counts. The rearrangement joins TRBV4-1 to TRBJ2-5; the D is unclear. There are 16 residues in the CDR3. Trimming removed 2 bases at V and 5 bases at J, with 18 bases between. The germline gives CDR1 MGHRA, CDR2 YSYEKL. CDR3: CASSQPTRNSWETQYF. In DNA, the CDR3 is TGCGCCAGCAGCCAACCGACACGGAATTCATGGGAGACCCAGTACTTC.

This clonotype was detected a few times. The chain uses TRBV5-1 and TRBJ2-3; 13 bases line up with TRBD2. The CDR3 runs to 14 residues. V shed 10 bases, J shed 4 bases, and the junction held 6 bases outside the gene matches. From germline, CDR1 is SGHRS and CDR2 YFSETQ. The CDR3, as DNA: TGCGCCTGTGGACTAGCGGGAGAGGCAGATACGCAGTATTTT. It codes for CACGLAGEADTQYF.

The chain has TRBV30 and TRBJ2-2; D ambiguous. The CDR3 covers 13 residues. V lost 0 bases and J lost 5, with 7 bases in between. CDR1 and CDR2 (germline): GTSNPN, SVGIG (reference sequence). CDR3 amino acids: CAWSVPPTGELFF. DNA for the CDR3: TGTGCCTGGAGTGTACCCCCAACCGGGGAGCTGTTTTTT.

This clonotype was recorded at least ten times. This chain joins TRBV6-5 and TRBJ2-1; 13 bases align to TRBD2. The CDR3 totals 15 residues. CDR1 is MNHEY, CDR2 SVGAGI, per germline. V gave up 2 bases and J gave up 8 bases; unmatched junction bases: 3. This CDR3 reads CASSYTGLAGDEQFF. In DNA, the CDR3 is TGTGCCAGCAGTTACACCGGACTAGCGGGAGATGAGCAGTTCTTC.

This clonotype was seen at least ten times. The chain combines TRBV5-1 with TRBJ1-1; D is undetermined. The CDR3 consists of 14 residues. Trimming cost V 0 bases and J 0 bases, with 6 bases left between them. Germline V gene lookup returns CDR1 SGHRS and CDR2 YFSETQ. CDR3 protein: CASSLAAMNTEAFF. The CDR3 region has the DNA TGCGCCAGCAGCTTGGCTGCGATGAACACTGAAGCTTTCTTT. Supplemented by reference TRBV5-1 and TRBJ1-1, the full variable domain reads KAGVTQTPRYLIKTRGQQVTLSCSPISGHRSVSWYQQTPGQGLQFLFEYFSETQRNKGNFPGRFSGRQFSNSRSEMNVSTLELGDSALYLCASSLAAMNTEAFFGQGTRLTVV.

The chain carries TRBV29-1 and TRBJ2-7; D not certain. CDR1 and CDR2 (germline): SQVTM, ANQGSEA. CDR3 length: 14 amino acids. Trimming left V 0 bases short and J 2 bases short, with 11 bases between. The CDR3 DNA reads as TGCAGCGTTGAAGAGATGGGTAATGCCTACGAGCAGTACTTC. This gives the protein CSVEEMGNAYEQYF.

This clonotype has ten or more counts. The chain uses TRBV20-1 and TRBJ2-5, with D perhaps TRBD2 (5 bases). The ends were cut back, 4 bases at V and 2 bases at J, with 8 bases in the middle. Germline V CDR1 and CDR2: DFQATT, SNEGSKA (reference sequence). CDR3 length: 12 residues. The CDR3 loop reads CSAKRSQETQYF. The CDR3 region has the DNA TGCAGTGCTAAGCGGTCTCAAGAGACCCAGTACTTC.

At least ten counts were recorded for this clonotype. J is TRBJ2-7 and V is TRBV5-1; 9 nucleotides match TRBD2. V was clipped by 0 bases and J by 3 bases; unmatched bases: 7. The CDR3 extends over 16 amino acids. Germline CDR1 is SGHRS and CDR2 is YFSETQ. For the CDR3, the DNA is TGCGCCAGCAGCTTGGGGCTAGCGGGACCAAACTACGAGCAGTACTTC. Amino acid sequence: CASSLGLAGPNYEQYF.

Only a few counts were recorded for this clonotype. The rearrangement uses TRBV2 and TRBJ2-3, with 8 positions matching TRBD1. This CDR3 has 14 residues. Germline assignment: CDR1 SNHLY and CDR2 FYNNEI. J lost 5 bases, V lost 3 bases, and 4 bases had no gene match. The CDR3 DNA follows: TGTGCCAGCAGTGACAAGGACAGGGTAGATACGCAGTATTTT. This sequence encodes CASSDKDRVDTQYF.

This clonotype was picked up a small number of times. The J gene is TRBJ2-1, the V gene TRBV10-2; tentative D call: TRBD1 (6 bases). The CDR3 sequence is 17 residues long. Per germline, CDR1 WSHSY and CDR2 SAAADI. V gave up 8 bases and J gave up 2 bases, with 22 bases separating them. The CDR3 protein is CASLSGIQGLAYNEQFF. CDR3 nucleotides: TGCGCCAGCTTATCGGGGATACAGGGATTGGCCTACAATGAGCAGTTCTTC.

The rearrangement uses TRBV10-3 and TRBJ2-2; possible D gene TRBD2, 5 bases. Trimming took off 2 bases at V and 6 bases at J, with 16 bases between the two ends. Per germline, CDR1 ENHRY and CDR2 SYGVKD. CDR3 length equals 16 residues. CDR3 region: CAISESLRLRAGELFF. For the CDR3, the DNA is TGTGCCATCAGTGAGAGCTTGAGACTAAGGGCCGGGGAGCTGTTTTTT.

This clonotype was seen at least ten times. The chain couples TRBV12-3 or TRBV12-4 to TRBJ2-2; 12 bases are a match to TRBD2. V lost 4 bases, J lost 6 bases, and 6 bases stayed unmatched. This CDR3 spans 16 amino acids. The CDR3 DNA reads as TGTGCCAGCAGTTCCCCGGGACTAGCGGGCGCCGGGGAGCTGTTTTTT. Encoded protein: CASSSPGLAGAGELFF.

The rearrangement links TRBV20-1 to TRBJ2-5, with D uncertain. The CDR3 loop spans 11 amino acids. CDR1 is DFQATT, CDR2 SNEGSKA, per germline (reference sequence). Trimming stripped 0 bases from V and 6 bases from J, with 5 bases between. DNA for the CDR3: TGCAGTGCTAGAGAAATCCAGACCCAGTACTTC. Translated: CSAREIQTQYF.

For this clonotype: Compared with germline, one end of the junction differs, possibly owing to a read error. This chain uses TRBV12-3 or TRBV12-4 with TRBJ2-3, with 9 bases identical to TRBD2. This CDR3 region has 15 residues. The CDR3 nucleotides read TGTGCCAGCAGCTCCTTCAGCGGGAGGATAGATCCGCAGTATTTT. Protein sequence: CASSSFSGRIDPQYF.